One and the same sample provided the 27 T cell receptor beta chains below, sequenced in a study of control samples from healthy donors and cancer patients. Sequenced by immunoSEQ multiplex PCR; TCRdb stores in-frame clones only, minus some. The profile shows fewer than 85,000 clones, approximately 89% of them singletons. Sequencing was done on a sample of blood. The receptor source for this set is a man in his forties or fifties in good health.

The J gene is TRBJ1-3, the V gene TRBV6-5; D uncertain. The CDR3 contains 15 residues. V was shortened by 7 bases and J by 0 bases, with 13 bases between the two germline ends. CDR1 and CDR2 from the germline V gene are MNHEY and SVGAGI. The DNA for the CDR3 is TGTGCCAGCAAGGAGACGGACTACTCTGGAAACACCATATATTTT. Amino acids: CASKETDYSGNTIYF.

This chain links TRBV11-2 with TRBJ1-2; no firm D call. The CDR3 spans 15 residues. V was shortened by 0 bases and J by 2 bases, with 10 bases between the two germline ends. The germline V gene has CDR1 SGHAT and CDR2 FQNNGV. The CDR3: CASSLDPGGNYGYTF. The CDR3 region has the DNA TGTGCCAGCAGCTTAGATCCCGGCGGAAACTATGGCTACACCTTC.

This chain links TRBV12-5 with TRBJ1-5; a possible D gene is TRBD1 (6 bases). V was clipped by 4 bases and J by 7 bases, with 11 bases between them. Germline V lookup: CDR1 LGHNT, CDR2 FRNRAP. The CDR3 spans 13 residues. In DNA form, the CDR3 reads TGTGCTAGTGGTTCCTTACAGGGCCAGCCCCAGCATTTT. This sequence encodes CASGSLQGQPQHF. Full variable domain (missing parts from reference TRBV12-5 and TRBJ1-5): DARVTQTPRHKVTEMGQEVTMRCQPILGHNTVFWYRQTMMQGLELLAYFRNRAPLDDSGMPKDRFSAEMPDATLATLKIQPSEPRDSAVYFCASGSLQGQPQHFGDGTRLSIL.

The chain joins TRBV7-3 to TRBJ2-5; D not resolved. The V gene's germline CDR1 is SGHTA and CDR2 FQGTGA. V gave up 5 bases and J gave up 0 bases, with 10 bases separating them. This CDR3 region has 14 residues. This CDR3 is CASSQNVNQETQYF. The CDR3 DNA follows: TGTGCCAGCAGCCAAAATGTGAACCAAGAGACCCAGTACTTC.

The V and J genes are TRBV3-1 (or the pseudogene TRBV3-2) and TRBJ2-5; 9 nucleotides agree with TRBD2. J was trimmed by 9 bases and V by 1 base; bases with no gene match: 9. This CDR3 has 15 amino acids. Germline CDR1 reads LGHDT; CDR2 reads YNNKEL (reference sequence). The CDR3 coding sequence is TGTGCCAGCAGCCAAGCCAGCGGGGGGCCCGGGGCCCAGTACTTC. Translated: CASSQASGGPGAQYF.

The chain combines TRBV19 with TRBJ2-4, with 10 bases matching TRBD1. The CDR3 covers 14 residues. V lost 1 base and J lost 6; bases outside the gene matches: 0. The germline CDR1 and CDR2 sequences are LNHDA and SQIVND (reference sequence). In DNA, the CDR3 is TGTGCCAGTAGTATAGGGGACAGGGGAAACATTCAGTACTTC. It encodes CASSIGDRGNIQYF.

The chain links TRBV9 to TRBJ2-3, with 11 positions matching TRBD2. The CDR3 is made up of 17 amino acids. The J segment lost 0 bases and the V segment lost 2 bases, leaving 5 bases of the junction unmatched. Germline V lookup: CDR1 SGDLS, CDR2 YYNGEE. The CDR3 DNA reads TGTGCCAGCAGCGTCCGGACTAGCGGGCATAGCACAGATACGCAGTATTTT. Its translation: CASSVRTSGHSTDTQYF.

V usage is TRBV7-9 and J usage is TRBJ1-3, with D hard to call. Trimming removed 5 bases at V and 4 bases at J, with 15 bases between. The germline gives CDR1 SEHNR, CDR2 FQNEAQ (reference sequence). The CDR3 length is 15 residues. As DNA, the CDR3 is TGTGCCAGCAGCCTAGACCAGGCGTCAGGAAACACCATATATTTT. It specifies CASSLDQASGNTIYF.

The chain combines TRBV6-5 with TRBJ1-1, with D maybe TRBD1 (5 bases). This CDR3 spans 14 amino acids. V was trimmed by 0 bases and J by 1 base, leaving 6 bases between them. Germline values: CDR1 MNHEY, CDR2 SVGAGI. The CDR3 spells CASSYSGENTEAFF. As DNA, the CDR3 is TGTGCCAGCAGTTACTCGGGGGAGAACACTGAAGCTTTCTTT.

The chain couples TRBV11-3 to TRBJ2-6, with TRBD1 matching 8 bases. CDR3 length equals 16 residues. J was trimmed by 3 bases and V by 4 bases; bases with no gene match: 5. The V gene's germline CDR1 is SGHNT and CDR2 YENEEA. Here the CDR3 reads CASSSRTGLGANVLTF. The CDR3 region has the DNA TGTGCCAGCAGCTCCCGGACAGGGCTTGGGGCCAACGTCCTGACTTTC.

The genes are TRBV3-1 (or the pseudogene TRBV3-2) and TRBJ1-2; no clear D. This CDR3 region has 13 residues. Trimming pared 0 bases from V and 5 bases from J, leaving 7 bases between. Germline-derived CDR1 and CDR2 are LGHDT and YNNKEL (reference sequence). CDR3 amino acids: CASSQEDPYGYTF. The CDR3 DNA is TGTGCCAGCAGCCAAGAGGATCCATATGGCTACACCTTC.

The chain employs TRBV7-2 and TRBJ1-2, with D possibly matching TRBD1 (5 bases). This CDR3 contains 17 residues. CDR1 is SGHTA, CDR2 FQGNSA, per germline. V lost 5 bases to trimming and J lost 4 bases, with 23 bases between them. CDR3 nucleotide sequence: TGTGCCAGCAGCCAGAAGCGAGACGGGGGATCGGGCTATGGCTACACCTTC. The encoded protein is CASSQKRDGGSGYGYTF.

This rearrangement joins TRBV7-2 to TRBJ1-5; the D gene is possibly TRBD1 (6 bases). The CDR3 length is 14 residues. With 2 bases removed from V and 6 bases from J, the gap between germline ends came to 11 bases. Germline CDR1 SGHTA, CDR2 FQGNSA. The CDR3 DNA sequence: TGTGCCAGCAGCTTACTAGGGGGGGGTCAGCCCCAGCATTTT. This sequence encodes CASSLLGGGQPQHF. The whole variable domain, filled in from reference TRBV7-2 and TRBJ1-5, reads GAGVSQSPSNKVTEKGKDVELRCDPISGHTALYWYRQSLGQGLEFLIYFQGNSAPDKSGLPSDRFSAERTGGSVSTLTIQRTQQEDSAVYLCASSLLGGGQPQHFGDGTRLSIL.

The J gene is TRBJ2-2, the V gene TRBV12-5; 7 bases fit TRBD1. The V gene end was trimmed by 5 bases and the J gene end by 2 bases; junction bases not matched to a gene: 2. This CDR3 comprises 14 residues. Germline V CDR1 and CDR2: LGHNT, FRNRAP. The CDR3 here is CASGGQANTGELFF. In nucleotides, the CDR3 is TGTGCTAGTGGTGGACAGGCCAACACCGGGGAGCTGTTTTTT.

This chain uses TRBV6-2 or TRBV6-3 with TRBJ1-5; 8 bases match TRBD1. CDR1 is MNHEY, CDR2 SVGEGT, per germline. This CDR3 comprises 16 residues. The J segment lost 4 bases and the V segment lost 2 bases, leaving 7 bases of the junction unmatched. CDR3 sequence reads: CASSYPRTGPNQPQHF. CDR3 coding DNA: TGTGCCAGCAGTTACCCAAGGACAGGGCCTAATCAGCCCCAGCATTTT.

The chain recombines TRBV5-1 with TRBJ1-4, with D hard to call. Trimming took 4 bases from V and 2 from J, leaving 6 bases between them. CDR1 and CDR2 (germline): SGHRS, YFSETQ. CDR3 length: 13 amino acids. The CDR3 sequence is CASSQITNEKLFF. The CDR3 DNA sequence: TGCGCCAGCAGCCAGATCACTAATGAAAAACTGTTTTTT.

CDR3 amino acids: CASSSSGTGTYEQYF. The DNA of the CDR3 is TGTGCCAGTAGTTCCTCCGGGACAGGAACCTACGAGCAGTACTTC. The chain recombines TRBV19 with TRBJ2-7; 8 bases align to TRBD1. V lost 5 bases, J lost 2 bases, and 8 bases stayed unmatched. The CDR3 contains 15 residues. CDR1 LNHDA and CDR2 SQIVND come from the germline V gene (reference sequence).

The chain is built from TRBV27 and TRBJ2-7; possibly TRBD2 for D (5 bases). V was cut by 5 bases and J by 6 bases, with 20 bases left in between. The CDR3 totals 15 residues. The germline V gene encodes CDR1 MNHEY and CDR2 SMNVEV (reference sequence). Here the CDR3 DNA reads TGTGCCAGCAGTCACCCGGGATCCCCCTTCGGCGAGCAGTACTTC. Amino acid sequence: CASSHPGSPFGEQYF.

The chain employs TRBV4-1 and TRBJ1-6; D gene unclear. Germline V gene sequence: CDR1 MGHRA, CDR2 YSYEKL. CDR3 length equals 18 residues. The V end was cut by 4 bases, the J end by 0 bases, with 16 bases between. The CDR3 nucleotides are TGCGCCAGCAGCCGTTTTTTTGCACTAAGCTCCTATAATTCACCCCTCCACTTT. As protein: CASSRFFALSSYNSPLHF.

V is TRBV15 and J is TRBJ2-2; D uncertain. Germline V gene lookup returns CDR1 LNHNV and CDR2 YYDKDF (reference sequence). The V gene lost 8 bases and the J gene lost 6 bases, with 28 bases spanning the gap. The CDR3 has 18 residues. CDR3 in amino acids: CATADGRRLAARSGELFF. The CDR3 DNA follows: TGTGCCACCGCTGATGGTCGTAGACTGGCGGCTAGGTCCGGGGAGCTGTTTTTT.

The genes are TRBV5-1 and TRBJ1-1, with D possibly matching TRBD1 (5 bases). The CDR3 extends over 15 amino acids. Deletions cut 4 bases from V and 4 bases from J, with 17 bases between. Germline V lookup: CDR1 SGHRS, CDR2 YFSETQ. The CDR3 here is CASSDIGTVFTEAFF. In DNA form, the CDR3 reads TGCGCCAGCAGCGACATAGGGACTGTCTTCACTGAAGCTTTCTTT.

The chain is built from TRBV2 and TRBJ1-6; possible D gene TRBD1, 6 bases. Germline V gene data show CDR1 as SNHLY and CDR2 as FYNNEI. Deletions cut 8 bases from V and 9 bases from J, with 20 bases between. The CDR3 extends over 15 amino acids. This CDR3 reads CASGGGQGGLSPLHF. The CDR3 nucleotides are TGTGCCAGCGGGGGGGGCCAGGGTGGGCTTTCACCCCTCCACTTT.

This clone was detected a few times. This chain uses TRBV6-5 with TRBJ2-5; 9 positions match TRBD2. There are 15 residues in the CDR3. V lost 7 bases and J lost 3; bases outside the gene matches: 9. The germline gives CDR1 MNHEY, CDR2 SVGAGI. CDR3 protein: CASTRAGGQKETQYF. Written as DNA, the CDR3 is TGTGCCAGCACCCGGGCGGGGGGGCAGAAAGAGACCCAGTACTTC.

The chain is built from TRBV5-1 and TRBJ1-1; D may be TRBD1 (6 bases). Trimming shortened V by 4 bases and J by 3 bases, and 13 bases separated the two germline ends. CDR3 size: 14 residues. CDR1 and CDR2 from the germline V gene are SGHRS and YFSETQ. The DNA for the CDR3 is TGCGCCAGCAGCAGTAGGGGGTTGTACACTGAAGCTTTCTTT. As protein: CASSSRGLYTEAFF. Together with reference TRBV5-1 and TRBJ1-1, the CDR3 gives the full variable domain: KAGVTQTPRYLIKTRGQQVTLSCSPISGHRSVSWYQQTPGQGLQFLFEYFSETQRNKGNFPGRFSGRQFSNSRSEMNVSTLELGDSALYLCASSSRGLYTEAFFGQGTRLTVV.

The rearrangement uses TRBV11-3 and TRBJ2-5; the D is unclear. The CDR3 covers 13 residues. Germline loops: CDR1 SGHNT, CDR2 YENEEA. V lost 1 base and J 5 bases, leaving 8 bases between the germline ends. This chain's CDR3 is CASSLGVRETQYF. The DNA of the CDR3 is TGTGCCAGCAGCTTAGGCGTGCGGGAGACCCAGTACTTC.

This rearrangement joins TRBV10-3 to TRBJ2-3; perhaps TRBD2 as D (5 bases). The CDR3 spans 14 residues. Per germline, CDR1 ENHRY and CDR2 SYGVKD. Trimming removed 7 bases from V and 0 bases from J, with 11 bases in between. In nucleotides, the CDR3 is TGTGCCATCAAGGGAGCCTATAGCACAGATACGCAGTATTTT. Its translation is CAIKGAYSTDTQYF.

The chain recombines TRBV5-1 with TRBJ1-5; D might be TRBD1 (6 bases). CDR3 size: 15 residues. V was clipped by 0 bases and J by 0 bases, with 7 bases between them. Germline CDR1 SGHRS, CDR2 YFSETQ. The CDR3 bases are TGCGCCAGCAGCTTGGCAGGGGATAGCAATCAGCCCCAGCATTTT. This encodes CASSLAGDSNQPQHF.